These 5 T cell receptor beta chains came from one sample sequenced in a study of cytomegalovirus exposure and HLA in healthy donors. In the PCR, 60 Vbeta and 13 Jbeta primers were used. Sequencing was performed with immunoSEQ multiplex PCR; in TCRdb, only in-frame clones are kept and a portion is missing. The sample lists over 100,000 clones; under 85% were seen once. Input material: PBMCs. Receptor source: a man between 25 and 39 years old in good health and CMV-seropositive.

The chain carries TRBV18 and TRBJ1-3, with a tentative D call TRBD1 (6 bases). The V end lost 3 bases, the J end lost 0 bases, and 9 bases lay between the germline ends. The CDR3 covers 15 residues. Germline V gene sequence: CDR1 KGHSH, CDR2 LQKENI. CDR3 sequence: CASSPGQHSGNTIYF. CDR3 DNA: TGTGCCAGCTCACCCGGACAGCACTCTGGAAACACCATATATTTT.

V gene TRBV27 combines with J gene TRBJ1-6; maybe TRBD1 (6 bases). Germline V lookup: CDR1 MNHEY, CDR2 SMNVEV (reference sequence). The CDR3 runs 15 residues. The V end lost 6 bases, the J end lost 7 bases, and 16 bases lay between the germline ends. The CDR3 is CASSVQGFGNSPLHF. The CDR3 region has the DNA TGTGCCAGCAGCGTACAGGGTTTCGGAAATTCACCCCTCCACTTT.

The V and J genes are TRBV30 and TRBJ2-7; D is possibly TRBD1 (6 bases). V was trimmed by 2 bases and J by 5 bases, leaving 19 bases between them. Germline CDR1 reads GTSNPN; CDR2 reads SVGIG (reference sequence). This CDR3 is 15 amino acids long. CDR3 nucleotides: TGTGCCTGGAGTCCTCTCACTATTACAGGGAACGAGCAGTACTTC. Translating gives CAWSPLTITGNEQYF.

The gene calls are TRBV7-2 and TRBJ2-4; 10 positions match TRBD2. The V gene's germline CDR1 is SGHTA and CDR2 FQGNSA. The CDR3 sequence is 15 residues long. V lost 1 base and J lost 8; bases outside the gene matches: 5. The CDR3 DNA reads TGTGCCAGCAGCTTAGGAGCGGGGGGGGTGGACATTCAGTACTTC. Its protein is CASSLGAGGVDIQYF.

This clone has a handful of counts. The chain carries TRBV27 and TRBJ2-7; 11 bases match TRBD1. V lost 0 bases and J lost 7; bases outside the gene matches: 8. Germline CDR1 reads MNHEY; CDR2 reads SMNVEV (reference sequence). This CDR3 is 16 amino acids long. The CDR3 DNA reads TGTGCCAGCAGTTTATCGCGGACAGGGGGCAATTTGGAGCAGTACTTC. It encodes CASSLSRTGGNLEQYF.